A single sample is the source of the 25 T cell receptor beta chains below, sequenced in a study of a mutant IDH1 vaccine in newly diagnosed glioma. Time point specified: week 23, last vaccination. The study gave 300 ug of mutant IDH1 20-mer peptide per vaccine dose, with topical imiquimod. These TCRs are of unknown antigen specificity. Method: immunoSEQ multiplex PCR; TCRdb's copy keeps in-frame clones and lacks some. The sample includes 50,000 to 70,000 clones, 84% of them seen just once. The source material was PBMCs, sampled from a glioma patient whose treatment included an IDH1 peptide vaccine. All receptors come from a man between 18 and 29 years old with glioma.

The chain uses TRBV7-9 and TRBJ2-7; tentative D call: TRBD2 (6 bases). In germline, CDR1 is SEHNR, CDR2 FQNEAQ (reference sequence). V lost 10 bases, J lost 5 bases, and 15 bases lay in between. The CDR3 contains 12 residues. The CDR3 DNA is TGTGCCACCTCGCGGGGTAGTGACGAGCAGTACTTC. Encoded protein: CATSRGSDEQYF.

This clone was seen only a few times. The chain couples TRBV10-3 to TRBJ1-1; TRBD1 is a possible D gene (6 bases). This CDR3 region has 13 residues. Germline V gene data show CDR1 as ENHRY and CDR2 as SYGVKD. V dropped 3 bases and J dropped 8 bases, with 13 bases sitting between them. In nucleotides, the CDR3 is TGTGCCATCAGTGATTATGACAGGCGAGAAGCTTTCTTT. Amino acid sequence: CAISDYDRREAFF.

This chain joins TRBV5-1 and TRBJ2-3, with TRBD1 identical over 7 bases. Trimming took 1 base from V and 3 from J; bases not matched to a gene: 2. Germline-derived CDR1 and CDR2 are SGHRS and YFSETQ. The CDR3 runs 14 residues. This CDR3 reads CASSLWDRTDTQYF. Written as DNA, the CDR3 is TGCGCCAGCAGCTTGTGGGACAGAACAGATACGCAGTATTTT. Supplemented by reference TRBV5-1 and TRBJ2-3, the full variable domain reads KAGVTQTPRYLIKTRGQQVTLSCSPISGHRSVSWYQQTPGQGLQFLFEYFSETQRNKGNFPGRFSGRQFSNSRSEMNVSTLELGDSALYLCASSLWDRTDTQYFGPGTRLTVL.

This CDR3 is CASSRQGTGPRYEQYF. The CDR3 coding sequence is TGTGCCAGCAGCCGGCAGGGGACAGGTCCCCGCTACGAGCAGTACTTC. This rearrangement joins TRBV5-4 to TRBJ2-7, with 8 positions matching TRBD1. V lost 4 bases, J lost 3 bases, and 12 bases stayed unmatched. In germline, CDR1 is SGHNT, CDR2 YYREEE (reference sequence). The CDR3 runs to 16 residues.

V is TRBV4-2 and J is TRBJ1-1, with D possibly matching TRBD1 (6 bases). Trimming cost V 4 bases and J 4 bases, with 22 bases left between them. The CDR3 is 17 amino acids. Germline V gives CDR1 LGHNA, CDR2 YNFKEQ. The CDR3 loop reads CASSRPGSWGLGTEAFF. The CDR3 nucleotides read TGTGCCAGCAGCCGCCCTGGAAGTTGGGGGCTGGGCACTGAAGCTTTCTTT.

The genes are TRBV5-1 and TRBJ1-2; 7 bases line up with TRBD1. Germline trimming cut 0 bases from V and 6 bases from J; bases unmatched to any gene: 8. Germline CDR1 reads SGHRS; CDR2 reads YFSETQ. The CDR3 runs to 15 residues. CDR3: CASSLAGQEPHGYTF. The DNA of the CDR3 is TGCGCCAGCAGCTTGGCAGGACAGGAACCCCATGGCTACACCTTC.

In this sample, this clone turned up a few times. The chain links TRBV6-5 to TRBJ2-1; D may be TRBD2 (5 bases). This CDR3 is built from 13 residues. V was pared by 2 bases and J by 12 bases, with 14 bases between. From germline, CDR1 is MNHEY and CDR2 SVGAGI. DNA for the CDR3: TGTGCCAGCAGTTACCCCCGGGCCGGGGTGCAGTTCTTC. Encoded protein: CASSYPRAGVQFF.

The V call is TRBV4-3, the J call TRBJ1-1; D is unclear. Germline V gene lookup returns CDR1 LGHNA and CDR2 YSLEER. The CDR3 is 15 residues long. Trimming removed 3 bases from V and 0 bases from J, with 11 bases in between. The DNA for the CDR3 is TGCGCCAGCAGCCAGTCGGGATTAATGAACACTGAAGCTTTCTTT. It encodes CASSQSGLMNTEAFF.

This chain joins TRBV13 and TRBJ2-7, with no clear D. Looked up from germline, CDR1 is PRHDT and CDR2 is FYEKMQ (reference sequence). Deletions cut 0 bases from V and 3 bases from J, with 9 bases between. The length of the CDR3 is 14 residues. The CDR3 nucleotides are TGTGCCAGCAGCTTAGGGACACTGGACTACGAGCAGTACTTC. Translated: CASSLGTLDYEQYF.

The chain couples TRBV7-6 to TRBJ1-3; TRBD1 matches 7 bases. The CDR3 length is 14 residues. Germline V gives CDR1 SGHVS, CDR2 FNYEAQ. V dropped 5 bases and J dropped 4; count of bases not matched to a gene: 5. CDR3 in DNA: TGTGCCAGCAGCCCACAGGGGTCGGGAAACACCATATATTTT. Translating gives CASSPQGSGNTIYF.

V and J are TRBV5-1 and TRBJ1-4; tentative D call: TRBD1 (6 bases). Germline CDR1 and CDR2: SGHRS and YFSETQ. The CDR3 sequence is 15 residues long. V was cut by 0 bases and J by 4 bases, with 10 bases left in between. The CDR3 spells CASSLGQAYNEKLFF. DNA of the CDR3: TGCGCCAGCAGCTTGGGACAGGCTTATAATGAAAAACTGTTTTTT.

The chain couples TRBV7-9 to TRBJ2-7; D might be TRBD1 (6 bases). Trimming cost V 8 bases and J 3 bases, with 14 bases left between them. CDR1 SEHNR and CDR2 FQNEAQ come from the germline V gene (reference sequence). The CDR3 loop spans 13 amino acids. CDR3 DNA sequence: TGTGCCAGCCGCAGGGGAACCTTCTACGAGCAGTACTTC. It translates to CASRRGTFYEQYF.

This chain connects TRBV6-1 to TRBJ1-1; 7 bases are shared with TRBD1. Per germline, CDR1 MNHNS and CDR2 SASEGT. The CDR3 consists of 13 residues. V lost 7 bases to trimming and J lost 4 bases; unmatched junction nucleotides: 6. CDR3 region: CASNNRGVTEAFF. CDR3 bases: TGTGCCAGCAATAACAGGGGTGTCACTGAAGCTTTCTTT.

The chain links TRBV5-1 to TRBJ2-3, with 8 bases fitting TRBD2. CDR1 and CDR2 from the germline V gene are SGHRS and YFSETQ. Unmatched junction bases numbered 4, after V lost 0 bases and J lost 4 bases. This CDR3 has 15 residues. This CDR3 is CASSLDGRDADTQYF. CDR3 nucleotides: TGCGCCAGCAGCTTGGACGGGAGGGATGCAGATACGCAGTATTTT. Combining the CDR3 with reference TRBV5-1 and TRBJ2-3 gives the whole variable domain KAGVTQTPRYLIKTRGQQVTLSCSPISGHRSVSWYQQTPGQGLQFLFEYFSETQRNKGNFPGRFSGRQFSNSRSEMNVSTLELGDSALYLCASSLDGRDADTQYFGPGTRLTVL.

This clone was counted once. The DNA of the CDR3 is TGTGCCAGCAGTTCTCCCGGGACTAGCGACTACAATGAGCAGTTCTTC. Its translation is CASSSPGTSDYNEQFF. V gene TRBV28 combines with J gene TRBJ2-1, with TRBD2 matching over 10 bases. This CDR3 is 16 amino acids long. The V gene's germline CDR1 is MDHEN and CDR2 SYDVKM. The junction had 6 bases not matched to a gene; V was cut back by 4 bases and J by 3 bases. The whole variable domain, filled in from reference TRBV28 and TRBJ2-1, reads DVKVTQSSRYLVKRTGEKVFLECVQDMDHENMFWYRQDPGLGLRLIYFSYDVKMKEKGDIPEGYSVSREKKERFSLILESASTNQTSMYLCASSSPGTSDYNEQFFGPGTRLTVL.

The CDR3 region has the DNA TGTGCCAGTAGAGTTAGAGGGGAGGGGCCTCAGCCCCAGCATTTT. The encoded protein is CASRVRGEGPQPQHF. This chain uses TRBV19 with TRBJ1-5; a possible D gene is TRBD1 (5 bases). CDR1 and CDR2 from the germline V gene are LNHDA and SQIVND (reference sequence). The CDR3 extends over 15 amino acids. The V and J ends lost 6 bases and 6 bases respectively, with 18 bases between them.

CDR3 nucleotides: TGTGCCAGCAGCCCCCCTAGCCCTATGGAGACCGGGGAGCTGTTTTTT. Translated, it gives CASSPPSPMETGELFF. The rearrangement links TRBV5-4 to TRBJ2-2; tentative D call: TRBD2 (5 bases). CDR3 length: 16 residues. Looked up from germline, CDR1 is SGHNT and CDR2 is YYREEE (reference sequence). V dropped 4 bases and J dropped 5 bases, with 18 bases sitting between them.

The chain carries TRBV7-2 and TRBJ1-1, with D possibly TRBD1 on 5 matching bases. V gave up 5 bases and J gave up 2 bases, with 15 bases separating them. Germline V gene lookup returns CDR1 SGHTA and CDR2 FQGNSA. The CDR3 has 15 residues. CDR3 in amino acids: CASSARQLYNTEAFF. The CDR3 DNA reads TGTGCCAGCAGCGCCCGACAGCTCTATAACACTGAAGCTTTCTTT. Complete variable domain (other parts from reference TRBV7-2 and TRBJ1-1): GAGVSQSPSNKVTEKGKDVELRCDPISGHTALYWYRQSLGQGLEFLIYFQGNSAPDKSGLPSDRFSAERTGGSVSTLTIQRTQQEDSAVYLCASSARQLYNTEAFFGQGTRLTVV.

This clone was recorded a few times. The rearrangement uses TRBV6-5 and TRBJ1-1, with D uncertain. The CDR3 runs 13 residues. V lost 5 bases and J 4 bases, leaving 11 bases between the germline ends. CDR1 and CDR2 (germline): MNHEY, SVGAGI. CDR3 coding DNA: TGTGCCAGCAGTCGTCGGGTGGGCACTGAAGCTTTCTTT. Translation: CASSRRVGTEAFF.

The chain is built from TRBV6-5 and TRBJ1-1; D not certain. Germline CDR1 is MNHEY and CDR2 is SVGAGI. The V end was cut by 7 bases, the J end by 1 base, with 10 bases between. The CDR3 is 13 residues long. Here the CDR3 DNA reads TGTGCCAGCAAGGTCACTGCGAACACTGAAGCTTTCTTT. Translation gives CASKVTANTEAFF.

This sequence joins TRBV19 and TRBJ2-5; D perhaps matches TRBD1 (6 bases). Germline V CDR1 and CDR2: LNHDA, SQIVND (reference sequence). This CDR3 is 14 amino acids long. Trimming removed 3 bases at V and 1 base at J, with 9 bases between. As DNA, the CDR3 is TGTGCCAGTAGTATCAAAGGGGGCCAAGAGACCCAGTACTTC. It specifies CASSIKGGQETQYF.

This rearrangement joins TRBV4-1 to TRBJ1-2; D perhaps matches TRBD1 (5 bases). V shed 4 bases and J shed 5 bases, with 8 bases lying between them. Germline V gene sequence: CDR1 MGHRA, CDR2 YSYEKL. The CDR3 is 12 residues long. DNA of the CDR3: TGCGCCAGCAGCCTGGGGCCTTATGGCTACACCTTC. Translated, it gives CASSLGPYGYTF.

The chain employs TRBV6-5 and TRBJ1-5, with unresolved D. Germline V gene lookup returns CDR1 MNHEY and CDR2 SVGAGI. The CDR3 consists of 14 residues. V was cut by 8 bases and J by 3 bases, with 14 bases left in between. The CDR3 DNA is TGTGCCAGCGGGCTCGACGGATACAATCAGCCCCAGCATTTT. Encoded protein: CASGLDGYNQPQHF.

This clone has only a few counts. The CDR3 loop is CASSRDSGKAQYF. The CDR3 DNA follows: TGTGCCAGCAGTAGAGATTCAGGGAAGGCCCAGTACTTC. V is TRBV25-1 and J is TRBJ2-5, with D possibly TRBD1 on 5 matching bases. The CDR3 length is 13 residues. V gave up 5 bases and J gave up 9 bases, with 16 bases separating them. The V gene's germline CDR1 is MGHDK and CDR2 SYGVNS.

The gene calls are TRBV7-2 and TRBJ2-5, with 8 bases matching TRBD2. V lost 5 bases and J lost 2; bases outside the gene matches: 7. This CDR3 is 15 amino acids long. Germline CDR1 and CDR2: SGHTA and FQGNSA. CDR3 coding DNA: TGTGCCAGCAGCCCGGGAGGGGCAGCTCAAGAGACCCAGTACTTC. It yields the protein CASSPGGAAQETQYF.